The rows below give T cell receptor beta chains drawn from one sample of a study of post-analysis software for immune sequencing data. TCRdb re-called the PCR reads through MiXCR, storing one row per CDR3 protein. This table holds 150,000 to 200,000 distinct CDR3 sequences, about 30% found once. The specimen was blood. The receptors were gathered from a girl aged 10 to 17 with multiple sclerosis. Each CDR3 is given with its conserved first and last residue. D genes are given only for firm matches. Size tells how often a clone was seen (once, few, many) or the class of an expanded clone, and some rows leave it out.

abundance	v_gene	d_gene	j_gene	CDR3aa	CDR3nt
many	TRBV7-2	TRBD2	TRBJ2-1	CASSFGSAGGYNEQFF	TGTGCCAGCAGCTTTGGTTCAGCGGGAGGGTACAATGAGCAGTTCTTC
many	TRBV5-1	-	TRBJ1-1	CASSLGMGTEAFF	TGCGCCAGCAGCCTCGGGATGGGGACTGAAGCTTTCTTT
many	TRBV7-9	-	TRBJ2-7	CASSSSAALYEQYF	TGTGCCAGCAGCTCCTCAGCAGCCCTCTACGAGCAGTACTTC
once	TRBV5-1	-	TRBJ1-1	CASSFWGGTEAFF	TGCGCCAGCAGCTTTTGGGGTGGAACTGAAGCTTTCTTT
few	TRBV28	-	TRBJ2-6	CASSSPRGSSFSGANVLTF	TGTGCCAGCAGTTCACCCCGGGGGTCCAGTTTCTCTGGGGCCAACGTCCTGACTTTC
-	TRBV19	TRBD1	TRBJ2-7	CASNAGTGRYEQYF	TGTGCCAGTAACGCGGGGACAGGGCGCTACGAGCAGTACTTC
-	TRBV28	-	TRBJ2-4	CASSLGQENIQYF	TGTGCCAGCAGTTTAGGGCAGGAAAACATTCAGTACTTC
-	TRBV5-5	-	TRBJ2-2	CACTRPGTGTGELFF	TGTGCCTGCACACGGCCGGGAACAGGTACCGGGGAGCTGTTTTTT
once	TRBV11-2	TRBD2	TRBJ2-1	CASRDRGGDGYNEQFF	TGTGCCAGCAGGGACCGGGGGGGAGACGGCTACAATGAGCAGTTCTTC
-	TRBV3-1	-	TRBJ2-7	CASSLSAETRYF	TGTGCCAGCAGCCTCTCCGCGGAGACCCGGTACTTC
few	TRBV28	TRBD2	TRBJ2-1	CASSSGLASYNEQFF	TGTGCCAGCAGTTCTGGACTAGCTAGCTACAATGAGCAGTTCTTC
-	TRBV15	-	TRBJ1-1	CATSRDLVRVNTEAFF	TGTGCCACCAGCAGAGATCTTGTCAGGGTGAACACTGAAGCTTTCTTT
-	TRBV20-1	-	TRBJ1-5	CSARDPHQPQHF	TGCAGTGCTAGAGATCCTCATCAGCCCCAGCATTTT
few	TRBV15	-	TRBJ2-6	CATSTLGTGANVLTF	TGTGCCACCAGCACGCTCGGGACTGGGGCCAACGTCCTGACTTTC
few	TRBV9	TRBD2	TRBJ2-7	CASSTSSGSFNEQYF	TGTGCCAGCAGCACCTCTAGCGGGAGCTTCAATGAGCAGTACTTC
many	TRBV20-1	-	TRBJ2-5	CSARPSAKGVETQYF	TGCAGTGCACGCCCTAGCGCAAAAGGGGTGGAGACCCAGTACTTC
-	TRBV7-9	-	TRBJ2-1	CASMGGTPYNEQVF	TGTGCCAGCATGGGCGGTACCCCCTACAATGAGCAGGTCTTC
many	TRBV7-3	-	TRBJ1-2	CASSAGNRYGYTF	TGTGCCAGCAGCGCTGGGAACCGATATGGCTACACCTTC
-	TRBV5-1	TRBD1	TRBJ2-6	CASSPFGGQAPSGANVLTF	TGCGCCAGCTCCCCTTTTGGGGGACAGGCCCCCTCTGGGGCCAACGTCCTGACTTTC
few	TRBV12-3/TRBV12-4	-	TRBJ1-4	CASSSSRATNEKLFF	TGTGCCAGCAGTTCCTCTAGGGCAACTAATGAAAAACTGTTTTTT
many	TRBV29-1	TRBD2	TRBJ2-1	CSGGLAGVLDEQFF	TGCAGCGGCGGACTAGCGGGAGTTTTGGATGAGCAGTTCTTC
-	TRBV20-1	TRBD1	TRBJ1-5	CSAREDRRLDYSNQPQHF	TGCAGTGCTAGAGAGGACAGGCGACTAGATTATAGCAATCAGCCCCAGCATTTT
many	TRBV10-1	TRBD1	TRBJ2-5	CASSDRGQETQYF	TGCGCCAGCTCTGACAGGGGCCAAGAGACCCAGTACTTC
many	TRBV7-2	-	TRBJ2-7	CASSPSRDAYEQYF	TGTGCCAGCAGCCCGAGCCGGGACGCCTACGAGCAGTACTTC
-	TRBV5-1	-	TRBJ2-3	CASSTDGSTDTQYF	TGCGCCAGCAGCACGGACGGAAGCACAGATACGCAGTATTTT
few	TRBV6-6	-	TRBJ1-2	CASSQTYYGYTF	TGTGCCAGCAGTCAGACATACTATGGCTACACCTTC
-	TRBV19	-	TRBJ2-1	CASSIAQYNEQFF	TGTGCCAGTAGTATAGCCCAATACAATGAGCAGTTCTTC
many	TRBV12-3/TRBV12-4	-	TRBJ2-3	CASSFLAGTQYF	TGTGCCAGCAGTTTTTTGGCCGGAACGCAGTATTTT
few	TRBV7-9	-	TRBJ1-4	CASSPWTPNEKLFF	TGTGCCAGCAGCCCTTGGACCCCGAATGAAAAACTGTTTTTT
-	TRBV9	TRBD2	TRBJ2-7	CASSVDLAGGYEQYF	TGTGCCAGCAGCGTAGATCTAGCGGGAGGCTACGAGCAGTACTTC
-	TRBV5-6	-	TRBJ1-1	CASSPGEGYTEAFF	TGTGCCAGCAGCCCTGGTGAGGGCTACACTGAAGCTTTCTTT
-	TRBV7-8	-	TRBJ2-5	CAGSLTAARVVGTQYF	TGTGCCGGCAGCTTAACGGCTGCACGGGTCGTTGGAACCCAGTACTTC
-	TRBV2	TRBD2	TRBJ2-5	CASIGTSGNYGQYF	TGTGCCAGCATAGGGACTAGCGGGAACTATGGGCAGTACTTC
-	TRBV3-1	-	TRBJ2-3	CAGSPPSASTDTQYF	TGTGCCGGCAGCCCTCCTAGCGCTAGCACAGATACGCAGTATTTT
many	TRBV27	TRBD2	TRBJ2-1	CASTTFGAGEGNEQFF	TGTGCCAGCACCACCTTCGGAGCGGGAGAAGGAAATGAGCAGTTCTTC
many	TRBV20-1	-	TRBJ2-1	CSVPRTGDYNEQFF	TGCAGTGTTCCCAGGACTGGAGACTACAATGAGCAGTTCTTC
-	TRBV25-1	-	TRBJ1-5	CASTHGGDQPQHF	TGTGCCAGCACCCACGGTGGGGATCAGCCCCAGCATTTT
many	TRBV5-1	-	TRBJ2-7	CASSSPHYEQYF	TGCGCCAGCAGCTCCCCGCACTACGAGCAGTACTTC
few	TRBV7-9	-	TRBJ2-7	CASSFPPLAYEQYF	TGTGCCAGCAGCTTCCCCCCCCTGGCATACGAGCAGTACTTC
many	TRBV29-1	TRBD2	TRBJ2-1	CSFAGTRAINEQFF	TGCAGCTTTGCCGGGACTAGGGCCATCAATGAGCAGTTCTTC
-	TRBV12-3/TRBV12-4	-	TRBJ2-4	CAGRFGPDGYIQYF	TGTGCCGGCAGGTTCGGACCGGATGGATACATTCAGTACTTC
-	TRBV14	-	TRBJ2-1	CASSPQGIRYNEQFF	TGTGCCAGCAGCCCGCAGGGGATCCGGTACAATGAGCAGTTCTTC
few	TRBV7-9	-	TRBJ1-5	CASSSSAGSLTQPQHF	TGTGCCAGCAGCTCGTCGGCAGGGAGCTTGACTCAGCCCCAGCATTTT
few	TRBV3-1	-	TRBJ1-2	CASSQATYGYTF	TGTGCCAGCAGCCAAGCGACCTATGGCTACACCTTC
many	TRBV20-1	TRBD1	TRBJ2-1	CSAKDRDFYNEQFF	TGCAGTGCCAAGGACAGGGATTTTTACAATGAGCAGTTCTTC
many	TRBV12-3/TRBV12-4	TRBD1	TRBJ2-7	CASSKGADSYEQYF	TGTGCCAGCAGTAAGGGGGCAGACTCCTACGAGCAGTACTTC
-	TRBV6-5	-	TRBJ1-2	CASSESTGWYGYTF	TGTGCCAGCAGTGAATCTACAGGGTGGTATGGCTACACCTTC
few	TRBV12-3/TRBV12-4	TRBD2	TRBJ2-1	CASSPWTSGYNEQFF	TGTGCCAGCAGTCCTTGGACTAGCGGGTACAATGAGCAGTTCTTC
few	TRBV29-1	TRBD1	TRBJ1-1	CSVMKGDRGLCTEAFF	TGCAGCGTTATGAAGGGGGACAGGGGGCTTTGCACTGAAGCTTTCTTT